A selection of T cell receptor beta chains follows, all from one sample in a study of blood T cell repertoires in COVID-19. Repertoires were generated with immunoSEQ multiplex PCR, while TCRdb's copy carries only in-frame clones and drops some. The table shows some 180,000 clones, with roughly nine tenths occurring only once. Source material: peripheral blood. The source is a man aged 70-80 years with active or convalescent COVID-19. CDR3s include the opening cysteine and the closing phenylalanine or tryptophan. The D gene is left open where the match is weak. The size entry is marked missing in some rows and otherwise reads once, few, many or a size class.

abundance	v_gene	d_gene	j_gene	CDR3aa	CDR3nt
-	TRBV5-1	-	TRBJ2-7	CASSLASGIYEQYF	TGCGCCAGCAGCTTGGCCTCGGGGATCTACGAGCAGTACTTC
-	TRBV19	-	TRBJ2-5	CASSIHRDSETQYF	TGTGCCAGTAGTATCCACAGGGATTCAGAGACCCAGTACTTC
-	TRBV18	-	TRBJ2-2	CASSPPADTGELFF	TGTGCCAGCTCACCCCCCGCGGACACCGGGGAGCTGTTTTTT
-	TRBV10-2	-	TRBJ2-1	CASSDEVLRANEQFF	TGCGCCAGCAGTGACGAGGTGCTTCGAGCCAATGAGCAGTTCTTC
-	TRBV7-9	TRBD1	TRBJ1-4	CASSVPGQRNEKLFF	TGTGCCAGCAGCGTACCGGGACAGCGAAATGAAAAACTGTTTTTT
once	TRBV7-2	-	TRBJ1-1	CASSSQGWHTEAFF	TGTGCCAGCAGCTCTCAGGGATGGCACACTGAAGCTTTCTTT
-	TRBV6-1	TRBD1	TRBJ1-2	CASSELRQGLYGYTF	TGTGCCAGCAGTGAACTACGACAGGGGCTTTACGGCTACACCTTC
-	TRBV6-4	-	TRBJ1-6	CASSDSVRANSPLHF	TGTGCCAGCAGTGACTCCGTCAGGGCGAATTCACCCCTCCACTTT
once	TRBV19	-	TRBJ2-6	CASSTVSSGANVLTF	TGTGCCAGTAGTACAGTAAGCTCTGGGGCCAACGTCCTGACTTTC
-	TRBV29-1	-	TRBJ1-3	CSVATDSGNTIYF	TGCAGCGTTGCGACAGACTCTGGAAACACCATATATTTT
-	TRBV12-3/TRBV12-4	TRBD1	TRBJ1-2	CASRGRDSYGYTF	TGTGCCAGCAGGGGACGGGACAGTTATGGCTACACCTTC
-	TRBV6-2/TRBV6-3	TRBD1	TRBJ2-3	CASSYTGVSDTQYF	TGTGCCAGCAGTTACACAGGGGTTTCAGATACGCAGTATTTT
-	TRBV30	TRBD1	TRBJ1-1	CAWSDRDRNTEAFF	TGTGCCTGGAGTGACCGGGACAGGAACACTGAAGCTTTCTTT
-	TRBV24-1	-	TRBJ2-1	CATSDRLVGQFF	TGTGCCACCAGTGACAGACTTGTTGGGCAGTTCTTC
-	TRBV7-8	-	TRBJ1-2	CASSLAGEGTPGGYTF	TGTGCCAGCAGCTTAGCAGGGGAGGGTACACCGGGTGGCTACACCTTC
-	TRBV18	-	TRBJ1-1	CASSRDRGLAFF	TGTGCCAGCTCCCGCGACAGAGGATTAGCTTTCTTT
-	TRBV5-1	-	TRBJ1-3	CASSFSTVTSGNTIYF	TGCGCCAGCAGCTTTTCGACAGTTACCTCTGGAAACACCATATATTTT
once	TRBV7-2	TRBD2	TRBJ2-1	CASSFGGVLSYNEQFF	TGTGCCAGCAGCTTTGGGGGGGTCCTCTCCTACAATGAGCAGTTCTTC
-	TRBV11-2	TRBD1	TRBJ1-4	CASSRTGPNEKLFF	TGTGCCAGCAGCCGGACAGGTCCTAATGAAAAACTGTTTTTT
-	TRBV2	TRBD2	TRBJ2-7	CASATAGGSYEQYF	TGTGCCAGCGCGACAGCCGGGGGGTCCTACGAGCAGTACTTC
-	TRBV7-2	-	TRBJ1-1	CASSLARTPEAFF	TGTGCCAGCAGCTTAGCGAGGACTCCTGAAGCTTTCTTT
-	TRBV7-2	-	TRBJ2-7	CASSRDPSSTFYEQYF	TGTGCCAGCAGCCGTGACCCGTCTAGCACCTTCTACGAGCAGTACTTC
few	TRBV4-3	TRBD2	TRBJ2-2	CASSQEASGRTGELFF	TGCGCCAGCAGCCAAGAGGCTAGCGGGAGAACCGGGGAGCTGTTTTTT
-	TRBV15	TRBD2	TRBJ2-7	CATSSERGGGYEQYF	TGTGCCACCAGCAGCGAGCGGGGGGGAGGCTACGAGCAGTACTTC
-	TRBV10-1	TRBD1	TRBJ2-2	CASSHDRGRTGELFF	TGCGCCAGCAGCCACGACAGGGGACGCACCGGGGAGCTGTTTTTT
-	TRBV7-8	-	TRBJ2-1	CASSLGLVPEQFF	TGTGCCAGCAGCTTAGGGCTAGTTCCTGAGCAGTTCTTC
-	TRBV28	-	TRBJ2-7	CASSSAMEESNYEQYF	TGTGCCAGCAGTAGTGCTATGGAGGAAAGTAACTACGAGCAGTACTTC
-	TRBV28	TRBD2	TRBJ2-1	CASRVSTSGIDNEQFF	TGTGCCAGCAGGGTCTCAACTAGCGGGATCGACAATGAGCAGTTCTTC
-	TRBV9	TRBD2	TRBJ2-2	CASSSTEAGGRTGELFF	TGTGCCAGCAGCTCGACGGAGGCGGGGGGGCGAACCGGGGAGCTGTTTTTT
-	TRBV18	-	TRBJ1-5	CASSPGQISNQPQHF	TGTGCCAGCTCACCAGGACAGATTAGCAATCAGCCCCAGCATTTT
-	TRBV28	TRBD1	TRBJ1-2	CASSLVGGRGYTF	TGTGCCAGCAGTTTAGTAGGGGGCCGCGGCTACACCTTC
-	TRBV10-2	-	TRBJ1-4	CASSEHLRNEKLFF	TGCGCCAGCAGTGAGCACTTGAGGAATGAAAAACTGTTTTTT
-	TRBV4-1	TRBD1	TRBJ1-4	CASSLAFGQGREKLFF	TGCGCCAGCAGCCTTGCTTTCGGACAGGGGCGGGAAAAACTGTTTTTT
-	TRBV11-1	-	TRBJ1-4	CASSQPGQSKEKLFF	TGTGCCAGCAGCCAGCCGGGACAATCGAAGGAAAAACTGTTTTTT
-	TRBV6-5	TRBD1	TRBJ2-5	CASRGQGQETQYF	TGTGCCAGCAGAGGACAGGGCCAAGAGACCCAGTACTTC
-	TRBV30	-	TRBJ1-5	CAWSQDSWGNQPQHF	TGTGCCTGGAGTCAGGACTCATGGGGCAATCAGCCCCAGCATTTT
once	TRBV15	-	TRBJ1-2	CATSRDRVAPGYGYTF	TGTGCCACCAGCAGAGATAGAGTCGCTCCAGGATATGGCTACACCTTC
-	TRBV5-4	TRBD1	TRBJ2-5	CASSLRTGGRETQYF	TGTGCCAGCAGCTTACGGACAGGGGGGAGAGAGACCCAGTACTTC
once	TRBV11-2	-	TRBJ1-3	CASSSQFLSGNTIYF	TGTGCCAGCAGCTCCCAGTTCCTCTCTGGAAACACCATATATTTT
-	TRBV28	TRBD1	TRBJ1-5	CASNSDRGYNQPQHF	TGTGCCAGCAATTCGGACAGGGGGTACAATCAGCCCCAGCATTTT
-	TRBV27	TRBD1	TRBJ1-5	CASSLKGTGFQPQHF	TGTGCCAGCAGTTTGAAGGGGACAGGGTTCCAGCCCCAGCATTTT
-	TRBV30	-	TRBJ1-5	CAWSQGLRRQPQHF	TGTGCCTGGTCCCAGGGACTGAGAAGACAGCCCCAGCATTTT
-	TRBV24-1	-	TRBJ1-1	CATSGVGGNTEAFF	TGTGCCACCAGTGGGGTAGGGGGGAACACTGAAGCTTTCTTT
-	TRBV5-1	-	TRBJ1-1	CASLPGAGNTEAFF	TGCGCCAGCCTGCCAGGGGCGGGGAACACTGAAGCTTTCTTT